Below, 20 T cell receptor beta chains from the same sample are listed, as sequenced in a study of sequential checkpoint blockade in melanoma (dated by TCRdb to about 2019). Sample treatment or condition, as interpreted from the label and publication: randomized to nivolumab then ipilimumab (arm A) or the reverse (arm B). The library was built by means of the immunoSEQ multiplex PCR assay. TCRdb carries this immuneACCESS record with in-frame sequences only. Its versions omit some clonotypes, under half of them owing to an unresolved V gene in the studies checked, with the rest unexplained. The sample table contains some 11,000 clones; only one count was recorded for more than 25% of them. The ten largest make up 26% of the sample. The sample in question was tumor tissue (inferred from file names), obtained from a patient given nivolumab and ipilimumab in sequence. Receptor source: a human donor with melanoma.

This clone was seen only a few times. The chain employs TRBV6-8 and TRBJ2-6; D is possibly TRBD1 (6 bases). Trimming left V 2 bases short and J 0 bases short, with 8 bases between. This CDR3 is built from 16 residues. CDR1 is MNHGY and CDR2 is SAAAGT in the germline V gene. The CDR3, as DNA: TGTGCCAGCAGTTACCGGACAGCCTCTGGGGCCAACGTCCTGACTTTC. Translated: CASSYRTASGANVLTF.

This clone was observed many times. The rearrangement joins TRBV7-4 to TRBJ2-7; unclear D gene. The CDR3 is made up of 14 amino acids. Germline-derived CDR1 and CDR2 are SGHVT and SQSDAQ. V shed 5 bases and J shed 0 bases, with 11 bases lying between them. The CDR3 DNA is TGTGCCAGCAGCGAGCTGGGCAACTCCTACGAGCAGTACTTC. The encoded protein is CASSELGNSYEQYF.

This clone has more than one count but fewer than ten. V gene TRBV6-8 combines with J gene TRBJ2-2; a weak D match, TRBD2 (6 bases). The germline V gene has CDR1 MNHGY and CDR2 SAAAGT. CDR3 size: 16 residues. V lost 2 bases to trimming and J lost 3 bases, with 13 bases between them. CDR3 loop: CASSYLVPGDTGELFF. As DNA, the CDR3 is TGTGCCAGCAGTTACCTTGTCCCGGGGGACACCGGGGAGCTGTTTTTT.

V usage is TRBV4-1 and J usage is TRBJ2-1; 7 bases are shared with TRBD2. The germline V gene encodes CDR1 MGHRA and CDR2 YSYEKL. Unmatched junction bases numbered 6, after V lost 4 bases and J lost 6 bases. The CDR3 extends over 14 amino acids. DNA for the CDR3: TGCGCCAGCAGCCGGGTGGGGGAGGGCAATGAGCAGTTCTTC. Protein sequence: CASSRVGEGNEQFF.

This clone appeared a few times. The V and J genes are TRBV6-8 and TRBJ2-7; 11 nucleotides align to TRBD2. Losses at the gene ends were 5 bases for V and 0 bases for J; bases not matched to a gene: 6. The CDR3 has 16 residues. Per the germline V gene, CDR1 is MNHGY and CDR2 is SAAAGT. As DNA, the CDR3 is TGTGCCAGCAGTGGGCGACTAGCGGGGAACTCCTACGAGCAGTACTTC. It specifies CASSGRLAGNSYEQYF.

This clone turned up a few times. This chain joins TRBV6-8 and TRBJ2-2, with 10 positions matching TRBD1. With V trimmed by 2 bases and J by 5 bases, 8 bases remained unmatched. Germline-derived CDR1 and CDR2 are MNHGY and SAAAGT. The length of the CDR3 is 17 residues. CDR3 nucleotide sequence: TGTGCCAGCAGTTACCGCCGGGACAGGGGATATACCGGGGAGCTGTTTTTT. This gives the protein CASSYRRDRGYTGELFF.

J is TRBJ2-2 and V is TRBV4-1; D perhaps matches TRBD1 (6 bases). Deletions cut 0 bases from V and 0 bases from J, with 8 bases between. The CDR3 length is 16 residues. The germline CDR1 and CDR2 sequences are MGHRA and YSYEKL. CDR3 in amino acids: CASSQDGTSNTGELFF. CDR3 nucleotides: TGCGCCAGCAGCCAAGACGGGACATCGAACACCGGGGAGCTGTTTTTT.

CDR3 protein: CASSKRRVGWSYNEQFF. Here the CDR3 DNA reads TGTGCCAGCAGCAAAAGGAGGGTGGGGTGGTCCTACAATGAGCAGTTCTTC. The chain is built from TRBV11-3 and TRBJ2-1; D perhaps matches TRBD2 (6 bases). The ends were cut back, 5 bases at V and 1 base at J, with 18 bases in the middle. The germline gives CDR1 SGHNT, CDR2 YENEEA. The length of the CDR3 is 17 residues. Variable domain in full (rest from reference TRBV11-3 and TRBJ2-1): EAGVVQSPRYKIIEKKQPVAFWCNPISGHNTLYWYLQNLGQGPELLIRYENEEAVDDSQLPKDRFSAERLKGVDSTLKIQPAELGDSAVYLCASSKRRVGWSYNEQFFGPGTRLTVL.

The chain employs TRBV30 and TRBJ1-1; D is ambiguous. Germline-derived CDR1 and CDR2 are GTSNPN and SVGIG (reference sequence). Trimming stripped 7 bases from V and 6 bases from J, with 12 bases between. The CDR3 contains 11 residues. CDR3 residues: CAFIVEAEAFF. For the CDR3, the DNA is TGTGCCTTTATAGTGGAGGCTGAAGCTTTCTTT.

The CDR3 nucleotides are TGCGCCAGCAGTCCTACTACTTCAGGGTTATACAATGAGCAGTTCTTC. The encoded protein is CASSPTTSGLYNEQFF. The chain recombines TRBV10-2 with TRBJ2-1; D perhaps matches TRBD1 (5 bases). Between the trimmed V and J ends, which lost 5 bases and 4 bases, there was a span of 18 bases. CDR3 length equals 16 residues. CDR1 is WSHSY and CDR2 is SAAADI in the germline V gene.

V is TRBV6-8 and J is TRBJ1-2; 9 bases are shared with TRBD1. Per germline, CDR1 MNHGY and CDR2 SAAAGT. The CDR3 covers 15 residues. V lost 5 bases, J lost 8 bases, and 12 bases stayed unmatched. In DNA, the CDR3 is TGTGCCAGCAGTGACTTAGGACAGGGGAAACAGGGCTACACCTTC. This gives the protein CASSDLGQGKQGYTF.

The rearrangement uses TRBV30 and TRBJ1-5, with D maybe TRBD1 (6 bases). Trimming took 2 bases from V and 3 from J, leaving 14 bases between them. The CDR3 length is 15 residues. Germline loops: CDR1 GTSNPN, CDR2 SVGIG (reference sequence). The DNA for the CDR3 is TGTGCCTGGAGTTTAGGGGGAAGCTCCAATCAGCCCCAGCATTTT. Its protein product is CAWSLGGSSNQPQHF.

This clone counts as medium-sized. The chain carries TRBV6-8 and TRBJ2-7, with D perhaps assigned TRBD1 or TRBD2 (5 bases each). The length of the CDR3 is 13 residues. V was pared by 6 bases and J by 2 bases, with 11 bases between. Germline V gives CDR1 MNHGY, CDR2 SAAAGT. CDR3 coding DNA: TGTGCCAGCAGGGGGGTCCCCACCTACGAGCAGTACTTC. It specifies CASRGVPTYEQYF.

The V call is TRBV5-1, the J call TRBJ1-6; D not certain. This CDR3 is 15 amino acids long. The ends were cut back, 3 bases at V and 5 bases at J, with 12 bases in the middle. Germline lookup yields CDR1 SGHRS and CDR2 YFSETQ. The CDR3 reads CASSSQTPNNSPLHF. The CDR3 region has the DNA TGCGCCAGCAGCTCGCAGACCCCGAATAATTCACCCCTCCACTTT. The complete variable domain, with remaining parts taken from reference TRBV5-1 and TRBJ1-6, reads KAGVTQTPRYLIKTRGQQVTLSCSPISGHRSVSWYQQTPGQGLQFLFEYFSETQRNKGNFPGRFSGRQFSNSRSEMNVSTLELGDSALYLCASSSQTPNNSPLHFGNGTRLTVT.

This clone is judged medium-sized (0.01 to 0.1%). Since no conserved phenylalanine or tryptophan closes the CDR3, a read error is the likely cause. The limits of the CDR3 on the DNA are not certain, so only TCRdb's listed CDR3 is given. The chain couples TRBV12-5 to TRBJ2-7. Germline lookup yields CDR1 LGHNT and CDR2 FRNRAP. The CDR3 comprises 11 residues, both ends counted. The CDR3 loop reads CASGLPSGTSY.

By sample fraction, this clone is medium-sized. The chain employs TRBV6-8 and TRBJ2-7; D is ambiguous. Trimming cost V 8 bases and J 3 bases, with 11 bases left between them. This CDR3 contains 12 residues. Germline CDR1 is MNHGY and CDR2 is SAAAGT. In DNA, the CDR3 is TGTGCCAGCTCGGACCCTTACTACGAGCAGTACTTC. It is translated as CASSDPYYEQYF.

The CDR3 region has the DNA TGTGCCAGCAGCTCAGGACAGGGAACAAGGGGCTACACCTTC. Protein sequence: CASSSGQGTRGYTF. The gene calls are TRBV11-3 and TRBJ1-2; 8 bases line up with TRBD1. The V segment lost 4 bases and the J segment 8 bases; nucleotides outside the gene matches: 9. The CDR3 contains 14 residues. From germline, CDR1 is SGHNT and CDR2 YENEEA.

V and J are TRBV29-1 and TRBJ2-7; a possible D gene is TRBD1 (6 bases). This CDR3 is 14 amino acids long. Germline assignment: CDR1 SQVTM and CDR2 ANQGSEA. Trimming took 2 bases from V and 7 from J, leaving 18 bases between them. CDR3 loop: CSVEQGYATGEQYF. CDR3 nucleotides: TGCAGCGTTGAACAGGGGTACGCTACTGGAGAGCAGTACTTC.

This clone was detected a few times. The chain combines TRBV6-8 with TRBJ1-5, with D hard to call. The length of the CDR3 is 17 residues. The V gene's germline CDR1 is MNHGY and CDR2 SAAAGT. Trimming cost V 5 bases and J 4 bases, with 21 bases left between them. The CDR3 DNA reads TGTGCCAGCAGTCAGCTTTTAGGTCCTTCTGGGAATCAGCCCCAGCATTTT. Translated: CASSQLLGPSGNQPQHF.

The V and J genes are TRBV9 and TRBJ2-3; 7 bases fit TRBD1. In germline, CDR1 is SGDLS, CDR2 YYNGEE. V trimming: 5 bases; J trimming: 4 bases; junction bases outside the gene matches: 10. The CDR3 spans 15 residues. CDR3 bases: TGTGCCAGCAGTGAAAGGAGACAGGGCCCAGATACGCAGTATTTT. Its protein product is CASSERRQGPDTQYF.